This T cell receptor (beta chain) appears in the sequencing data of a study of immune evolution from preneoplasia to lung adenocarcinoma. General observations from the study: T cell clonality was higher in KRAS-mutant than EGFR-mutant or wild-type nodules.

The repertoire was sequenced with immunoSEQ multiplex PCR; TCRdb's copy has only in-frame clones and lacks some. The sample consists of about 8,300 clones, approximately 80% of them appearing once. Note on this clone: Its antigen is currently unknown.

Macro-dissection enriched premalignant or tumor cells before nucleic acid extraction. The V gene lost 2 bases and the J gene lost 3 bases, with 15 bases spanning the gap. CDR1 is MNHNS and CDR2 is SASEGT in the germline V gene. The CDR3 consists of 16 residues. This TCR was recovered from a person between 45 and 75 years old with lung adenocarcinoma. The rearrangement joins TRBV6-1 to TRBJ2-3, with D uncertain. The sample was FFPE invasive lung adenocarcinoma tissue. This CDR3 reads CASSERWAARTDTQYF. CDR3 DNA sequence: TGTGCCAGCAGTGAAAGGTGGGCCGCCCGGACAGATACGCAGTATTTT.